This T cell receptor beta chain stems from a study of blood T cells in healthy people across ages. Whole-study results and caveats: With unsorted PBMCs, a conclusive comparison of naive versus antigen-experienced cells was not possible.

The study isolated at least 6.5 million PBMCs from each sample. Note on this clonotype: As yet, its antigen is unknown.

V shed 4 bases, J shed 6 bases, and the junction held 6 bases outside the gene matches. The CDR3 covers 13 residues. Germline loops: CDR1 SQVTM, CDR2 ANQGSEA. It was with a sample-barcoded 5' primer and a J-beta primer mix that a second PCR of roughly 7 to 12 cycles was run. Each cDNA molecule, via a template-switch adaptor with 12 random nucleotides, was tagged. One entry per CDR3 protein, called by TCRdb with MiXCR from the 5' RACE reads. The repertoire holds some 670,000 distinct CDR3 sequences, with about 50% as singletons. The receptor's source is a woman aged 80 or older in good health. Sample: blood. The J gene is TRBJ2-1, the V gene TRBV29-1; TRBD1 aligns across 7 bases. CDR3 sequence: CSVGGQPTNEQFF. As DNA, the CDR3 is TGCAGCGTTGGGGGACAGCCCACCAATGAGCAGTTCTTC.